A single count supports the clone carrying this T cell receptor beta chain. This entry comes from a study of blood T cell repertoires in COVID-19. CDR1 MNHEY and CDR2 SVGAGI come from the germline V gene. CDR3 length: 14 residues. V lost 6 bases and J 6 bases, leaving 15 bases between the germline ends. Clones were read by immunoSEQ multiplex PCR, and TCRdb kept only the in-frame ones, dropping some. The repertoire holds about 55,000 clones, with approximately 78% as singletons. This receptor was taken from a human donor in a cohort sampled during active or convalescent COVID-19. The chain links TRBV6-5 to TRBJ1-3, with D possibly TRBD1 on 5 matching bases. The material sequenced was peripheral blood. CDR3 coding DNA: TGTGCCAGCAGCAAAGACAGTCTGGTAAACACCATATATTTT. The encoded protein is CASSKDSLVNTIYF.